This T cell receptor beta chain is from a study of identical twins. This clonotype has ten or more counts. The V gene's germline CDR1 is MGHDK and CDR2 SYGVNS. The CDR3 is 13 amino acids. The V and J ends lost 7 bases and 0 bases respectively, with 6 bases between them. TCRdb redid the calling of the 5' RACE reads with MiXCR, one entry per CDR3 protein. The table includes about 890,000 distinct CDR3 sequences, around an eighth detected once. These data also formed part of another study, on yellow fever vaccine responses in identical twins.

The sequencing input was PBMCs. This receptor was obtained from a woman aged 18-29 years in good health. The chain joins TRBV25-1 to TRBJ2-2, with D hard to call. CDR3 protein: CASTDSNTGELFF. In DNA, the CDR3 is TGTGCCAGCACGGATTCGAACACCGGGGAGCTGTTTTTT.